This entry lists 27 T cell receptor beta chains sequenced from one sample in a study of blood T cells in healthy people across ages. Together with a sample-barcoded 5' primer, a J-beta primer mix was included in a second PCR lasting roughly 6 to 12 cycles. MiXCR, applied by TCRdb to the 5' RACE reads, yields one record per CDR3 protein. This sample has around 870,000 distinct CDR3 sequences, with 25% to 35% found just once. Sequencing input: blood. Receptor source: a woman older than 75 in good health.

This clonotype was picked up many times. The chain couples TRBV4-3 to TRBJ1-1; D call uncertain. The CDR3 has 11 amino acids. CDR1 is LGHNA, CDR2 YSLEER, per germline. V was cut by 1 base and J by 7 bases, with 4 bases left in between. The CDR3 nucleotides are TGCGCCAGCAGCCAAGGAGTTGAAGCTTTCTTT. Protein product: CASSQGVEAFF.

The table lists this clonotype with many counts. J is TRBJ2-1 and V is TRBV6-2 or TRBV6-3, with 7 bases lining up with TRBD1. The length of the CDR3 is 17 residues. Germline CDR1 MNHEY, CDR2 SVGEGT. Losses at the gene ends were 0 bases for V and 6 bases for J; bases not matched to a gene: 11. The CDR3 DNA reads TGTGCCAGCAGTTACTCGTCAGGGGGTACCTCTTTCAATGAGCAGTTCTTC. This codes for CASSYSSGGTSFNEQFF.

The chain has TRBV19 and TRBJ2-5; TRBD1 aligns across 9 bases. Losses at the gene ends were 2 bases for V and 5 bases for J; bases not matched to a gene: 12. Germline V CDR1 and CDR2: LNHDA, SQIVND (reference sequence). The CDR3 length is 17 residues. The CDR3 DNA sequence: TGTGCCAGTAGTATACCCGGCTCGGGACAGGGTGGCGAGACCCAGTACTTC. Residues: CASSIPGSGQGGETQYF.

At least ten counts were recorded for this clonotype. V is TRBV20-1 and J is TRBJ1-2; D is perhaps TRBD1 (5 bases). There are 13 residues in the CDR3. Trimming shortened V by 5 bases and J by 0 bases, and 10 bases separated the two germline ends. Germline-derived CDR1 and CDR2 are DFQATT and SNEGSKA (reference sequence). The CDR3 DNA sequence: TGCAGTGCTCGGACAAGCCCTAACTATGGCTACACCTTC. Protein sequence: CSARTSPNYGYTF.

This clonotype was observed many times. The chain is built from TRBV10-3 and TRBJ2-3; 8 nucleotides line up with TRBD2. The germline gives CDR1 ENHRY, CDR2 SYGVKD. With V trimmed by 0 bases and J by 2 bases, 7 bases remained unmatched. The CDR3 spans 17 residues. CDR3 region: CAISESMAGGPTDTQYF. CDR3 DNA sequence: TGTGCCATCAGTGAGTCGATGGCGGGGGGACCCACAGATACGCAGTATTTT.

The CDR3 protein is CASSWDSANYGYTF. Written as DNA, the CDR3 is TGTGCCAGCAGTTGGGACAGTGCAAACTATGGCTACACCTTC. The rearrangement uses TRBV6-2 or TRBV6-3 and TRBJ1-2, with 7 bases identical to TRBD1. This CDR3 is built from 14 residues. V shed 4 bases and J 2 bases; nucleotides not matched to a gene: 4. Germline V gives CDR1 MNHEY, CDR2 SVGEGT.

V and J are TRBV10-1 and TRBJ1-1; D is undetermined. Per the germline V gene, CDR1 is WNHNN and CDR2 is SYGVQD (reference sequence). The V end was cut by 1 base, the J end by 6 bases, with 15 bases between. The length of the CDR3 is 15 residues. CDR3 protein: CASSELEGGLPEAFF. The DNA of the CDR3 is TGCGCCAGCAGTGAGTTGGAAGGCGGGCTTCCTGAAGCTTTCTTT.

This clonotype was detected many times. The chain carries TRBV20-1 and TRBJ2-3; D not resolved. There are 12 residues in the CDR3. Trimming removed 3 bases at V and 0 bases at J, with 4 bases between. Germline values: CDR1 DFQATT, CDR2 SNEGSKA (reference sequence). CDR3 protein: CSASISTDTQYF. The CDR3 nucleotides are TGCAGTGCTAGTATTAGCACAGATACGCAGTATTTT.

A single count supports this clonotype. A read error is possible here, since a much larger clone lies one base away. The chain has TRBV6-6 and TRBJ1-2; 9 bases map to TRBD1. CDR1 MNHNY and CDR2 SVGAGI come from the germline V gene (reference sequence). The CDR3 sequence is 15 residues long. The CDR3 reads CANSYGQGKGYGYTF. The DNA for the CDR3 is TGTGCCAACAGTTACGGACAGGGGAAGGGGTATGGCTACACCTTC.

This clonotype was observed at least ten times. This chain joins TRBV20-1 and TRBJ2-6; 7 nucleotides align to TRBD1. From germline, CDR1 is DFQATT and CDR2 SNEGSKA (reference sequence). V shed 4 bases, J shed 0 bases, and the junction held 12 bases outside the gene matches. There are 18 residues in the CDR3. The CDR3 coding sequence is TGCAGTGCTAAAGACAGGGTGAATTACAACTCTGGGGCCAACGTCCTGACTTTC. Amino acid sequence: CSAKDRVNYNSGANVLTF.

The chain combines TRBV20-1 with TRBJ2-3; TRBD2 agrees at 10 bases. CDR1 is DFQATT and CDR2 is SNEGSKA in the germline V gene (reference sequence). The trim removed 4 bases at V and 1 base at J, leaving 5 bases unmatched. The length of the CDR3 is 15 residues. The CDR3 DNA reads as TGCAGTGCTAACCCACTAGCGGGGCGCACAGATACGCAGTATTTT. It codes for CSANPLAGRTDTQYF.

Ten or more counts support this clonotype. This chain uses TRBV7-9 with TRBJ2-4, with D perhaps assigned TRBD1 or TRBD2 (5 bases each). With 4 bases removed from V and 9 bases from J, the gap between germline ends came to 16 bases. CDR1 and CDR2 (germline): SEHNR, FQNEAQ (reference sequence). The CDR3 loop spans 14 amino acids. The CDR3 coding sequence is TGTGCCAGCAGCTCCTTGGGACCACGGGGCATTCAGTACTTC. Protein product: CASSSLGPRGIQYF.

This clonotype was counted a few times. The chain employs TRBV7-9 and TRBJ1-2; D may be TRBD1 (5 bases). This CDR3 has 12 amino acids. Between the trimmed V and J ends, which lost 2 bases and 8 bases, there was a span of 9 bases. CDR1 is SEHNR, CDR2 FQNEAQ, per germline (reference sequence). The CDR3 protein is CASSLLGQGYTF. CDR3 bases: TGTGCCAGCAGCTTATTAGGACAAGGCTACACCTTC.

This clonotype was seen repeatedly, ten times or more. This clone may be a read error of a much larger clone one base away. The rearrangement uses TRBV3-1 and TRBJ2-1, with D uncertain. Deletions cut 0 bases from V and 6 bases from J, with 12 bases between. The CDR3 runs 15 residues. The germline V gene encodes CDR1 LGHDT and CDR2 YNNKEL (reference sequence). In nucleotides, the CDR3 is TGTGCCAGCAGCCAAGACCGAGTCTTGCGCAATGAGCAGTTCTTC. Its protein product is CASSQDRVLRNEQFF.

The V call is TRBV5-5, the J call TRBJ2-5; D not certain. The germline CDR1 and CDR2 sequences are SGHKS and YYEKEE (reference sequence). This CDR3 spans 13 amino acids. V lost 4 bases, J lost 5 bases, and 12 bases lay in between. The CDR3 nucleotides are TGTGCCAGCAGCCAATCCGTCGCCGAGACCCAGTACTTC. Protein sequence: CASSQSVAETQYF.

This clonotype was seen many times. CDR3 in DNA: TGTGCCAGCAGTTACTCTGCGGCCCACTCCTACGAGCAGTACTTC. Encoded protein: CASSYSAAHSYEQYF. The J gene is TRBJ2-7, the V gene TRBV6-5; no reliable D call. Germline loops: CDR1 MNHEY, CDR2 SVGAGI. CDR3 length: 15 residues. The V and J ends lost 0 bases and 0 bases respectively, with 9 bases between them.

V usage is TRBV29-1 and J usage is TRBJ2-3; 14 bases fit TRBD2. V lost 7 bases to trimming and J lost 6 bases; unmatched junction nucleotides: 9. CDR3 length equals 15 residues. Germline V gene sequence: CDR1 SQVTM, CDR2 ANQGSEA. CDR3 sequence: CSAGTGLAGDDTQYF. CDR3 coding DNA: TGCAGCGCTGGGACGGGACTAGCGGGAGACGATACGCAGTATTTT.

At least ten counts were recorded for this clonotype. Germline is not matched at one junction end, which may reflect a read error. The CDR3 loop is CASRLGTGSYNEQFF. CDR3 DNA: TGCGCCAGCAGGTTGGGGACAGGGTCCTACAATGAGCAGTTCTTC. The J gene is TRBJ2-1, the V gene TRBV5-1; TRBD1 agrees at 9 bases. The CDR3 length is 15 residues. CDR1 and CDR2 (germline): SGHRS, YFSETQ.

With respect to this clonotype: This may arise from a read error, as a much more abundant clone is one base away. The chain joins TRBV30 to TRBJ2-7; TRBD1 agrees at 8 bases. CDR1 and CDR2 from the germline V gene are GTSNPN and SVGIG (reference sequence). This CDR3 spans 14 amino acids. This CDR3 reads CVWSLSGGGYEQYF. CDR3 bases: TGTGTCTGGAGTTTGTCAGGGGGCGGGTACGAGCAGTACTTC.

The rearrangement joins TRBV6-4 to TRBJ2-1, with D hard to call. Trimming pared 3 bases from V and 8 bases from J, leaving 17 bases between. CDR1 and CDR2 (germline): MRHNA, SNTAGT. The length of the CDR3 is 15 residues. The CDR3 loop is CASSERLDLYDEQFF. DNA for the CDR3: TGTGCCAGCAGTGAAAGGCTAGATTTGTACGATGAGCAGTTCTTC.

The sample holds a few counts of this clonotype. The V call is TRBV3-1, the J call TRBJ2-3; 7 positions agree with TRBD2. CDR1 LGHDT and CDR2 YNNKEL come from the germline V gene (reference sequence). V was pared by 3 bases and J by 3 bases, with 12 bases of the junction left unmatched. The CDR3 contains 17 residues. Here the CDR3 DNA reads TGTGCCAGCAGCCAGCCCCCTCCGGGGGGTATTACAGATACGCAGTATTTT. Residues: CASSQPPPGGITDTQYF.

A note on this clonotype: This may stem from a read error, because a much larger clone lies one nucleotide away. The rearrangement links TRBV7-2 to TRBJ2-6, with a possible D match to TRBD1 (5 bases). In germline, CDR1 is SGHTA, CDR2 FQGNSA. This CDR3 spans 19 amino acids. CDR3 coding DNA: TGTGCCAGCAGCGAAGGCTTTTGGCGACCGTCCTCTGGGGCCAACGTCCGGACTTTC. Translating it yields CASSEGFWRPSSGANVRTF.

The rearrangement uses TRBV20-1 and TRBJ1-4, with TRBD1 matching over 7 bases. The V gene's germline CDR1 is DFQATT and CDR2 SNEGSKA (reference sequence). V lost 5 bases to trimming and J lost 5 bases; unmatched junction nucleotides: 5. This CDR3 comprises 13 residues. CDR3 nucleotides: TGCAGTGCTTGGCAGGGGGGGAATGAAAAACTGTTTTTT. Its translation is CSAWQGGNEKLFF.

In regard to this clonotype: This may arise from a read error, as a much more abundant clone is one base away. The rearrangement uses TRBV5-5 and TRBJ1-6, with no clear D. Germline-derived CDR1 and CDR2 are SGHKS and YYEKEE (reference sequence). Between the trimmed V and J ends, which lost 4 bases and 8 bases, there was a span of 13 bases. This CDR3 is 14 amino acids long. This chain's CDR3 is CASSLELLDSPLHF. For the CDR3, the DNA is TGTGCCAGCAGCCTCGAGTTGCTCGATTCACCCCTCCACTTT.

This clonotype was recorded at least ten times. The V gene is TRBV20-1, the J gene TRBJ1-5; D call uncertain. The CDR3 is 12 amino acids. Between the trimmed V and J ends, which lost 3 bases and 6 bases, there was a span of 9 bases. Germline V gene lookup returns CDR1 DFQATT and CDR2 SNEGSKA (reference sequence). CDR3 protein: CSASKTTQPQHF. The CDR3 DNA reads TGCAGTGCTAGCAAGACAACTCAGCCCCAGCATTTT.

This clonotype was counted many times. The J gene is TRBJ2-3, the V gene TRBV7-2, with D perhaps assigned TRBD1 or TRBD2 (6 bases each). CDR1 and CDR2 from the germline V gene are SGHTA and FQGNSA. The CDR3 spans 16 residues. Trimming stripped 3 bases from V and 11 bases from J, with 24 bases between. The CDR3: CASSFRERGVSKVQYF. CDR3 nucleotides: TGTGCCAGCAGCTTTCGAGAGAGGGGGGTCTCTAAAGTGCAGTATTTT.

This clonotype was detected many times. The CDR3 protein is CASSFGGTGELFF. The DNA for the CDR3 is TGTGCCAGCAGTTTTGGGGGGACCGGGGAGCTGTTTTTT. This chain joins TRBV12-3 or TRBV12-4 and TRBJ2-2, with a possible D match to TRBD2 (6 bases). There are 13 residues in the CDR3. V was cut by 3 bases and J by 5 bases, with 7 bases left in between.